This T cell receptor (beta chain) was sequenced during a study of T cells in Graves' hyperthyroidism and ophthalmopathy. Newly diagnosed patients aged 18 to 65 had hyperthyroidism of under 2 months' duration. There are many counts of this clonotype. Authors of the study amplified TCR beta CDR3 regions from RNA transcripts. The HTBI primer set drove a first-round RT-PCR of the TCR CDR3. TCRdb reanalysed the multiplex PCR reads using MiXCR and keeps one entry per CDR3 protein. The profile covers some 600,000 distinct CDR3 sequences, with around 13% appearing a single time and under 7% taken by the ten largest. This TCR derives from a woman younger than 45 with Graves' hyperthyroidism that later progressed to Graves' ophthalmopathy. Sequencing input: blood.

The CDR3 here is CASSASGGAGMVNTEAFF. CDR3 DNA: TGTGCCAGCAGTGCCTCAGGGGGCGCCGGGATGGTGAACACTGAAGCTTTCTTT. The chain is built from TRBV27 and TRBJ1-1, with 8 nucleotides matching TRBD1. The CDR3 is 18 residues long. Germline CDR1 is MNHEY and CDR2 is SMNVEV (reference sequence). V lost 5 bases and J lost 0; bases outside the gene matches: 14.